This TCR beta chain was recorded in a study of tumor-infiltrating lymphocytes in primary liver carcinoma (dated 2017 in TCRdb). Regarding the study in general: Of the five patients, three men and two women aged 30 to 69 years, four had hepatocellular carcinoma and one had combined HCC and intrahepatic cholangiocarcinoma. Each sample produced about 3.5 to 7.13 million productive TCRbeta reads, and read depth showed no significant difference between tissue types. The five patients had tumors of stage T1-T3 N0M0, with maximum diameters ranging from roughly 4.2 to 10 cm. TCRbeta repertoire sequencing covered about 35 specimens from 5 patients: 25 tumor regions, 5 adjacent noncancerous liver tissues and 5 peripheral blood samples. For each liver tumor, the study sampled five regions along with adjacent normal tissue and blood, and applied TCRbeta repertoire sequencing, expression microarrays and whole-exome sequencing. To link TCRbeta repertoire diversity with the local molecular phenotype, the roughly 25 tumor region samples were profiled using Agilent mRNA microarrays. Reproducibility between technical replicate repertoires was high, with correlation coefficients above 0.95 and mean shared-clone rates roughly 0.91.

The full study reports these points: Because the samples were bulk and unsorted, CD4+ and CD8+ T cell repertoires could not be compared. Only four or five patients were included in the study, and the authors note that the findings should be validated in a larger study. Because only the TCR beta chain was sequenced and unpaired alpha chains were not captured, true repertoire diversity is likely underestimated. Only about 8-24% of top clones were present in all five regions of a tumor, suggesting spatial heterogeneity of tumor-infiltrating T cells. Consistent with antigen-driven expansion, pairs of tumor regions showed higher repertoire overlap (mean roughly 35%) than either tumor-adjacent pairs (approximately 17%) or tumor-blood pairs (approximately 15%). A significantly larger repertoire fraction was made up by the top 250 clones in tumors than in blood (p = 0.039).

TCRbeta-specific cDNA was reverse-transcribed from about 500 ng total RNA using a constant-region primer and ProtoScript II reverse transcriptase. TCRbeta libraries were built with three nested multiplex PCR rounds, a slightly modified ARM-PCR procedure. Multiplex TRBV1-TRBV30 forward primers and a Cbeta reverse primer were used in the first two PCR rounds, each of which was run for roughly 9 cycles. Sample barcodes and Illumina adapters were added in a final 25-cycle PCR with Deep VentR polymerase. Before sequencing, amplicons of 200-500 bp were gel-purified using a QIAquick gel extraction kit. TCRbeta amplicons were sequenced on an Illumina HiSeq 2500 with 250-bp paired-end reads. On the authors' methods: To recover full CDR3 sequences, reads were quality-trimmed using Trimmomatic v0.33 and paired reads were then merged using FLASH v1.2.11. MiGEC v1.2.1b assigned V, D and J germline segments to the rearranged TCRbeta sequences. VDJtools v1.0.0 computed clonotype statistics and Shannon-Wiener diversity indices. To cut down on sampling bias, every analysis after diversity analysis relied on just the 250 most abundant clonotypes from each sample. TCRdb reprocessing: public reads trimmed at Q25 with fastp, clones called with MiXCR, in-frame beta chains kept. Rows are unified per CDR3 protein, each entry keeping the most common DNA and genes. These V and J calls are TCRdb output, not the study's own analysis. This sample comprises roughly 25,000 distinct CDR3 sequences, 60% to 85% of them detected only once. The ten top clones hold 35% to 50% of the sample.

To note about this clonotype: Its antigen is still unknown. Sequence at one end of the junction differs from germline and may be a read error.

Its CDR3 holds 14 amino acids, cysteine through phenylalanine. Of the read, only the CDR3 DNA is kept; its 42 bases are in frame from base 1. Looking up the germline V gene yields CDR1 MNHNS and CDR2 SASEGT. Total RNA and DNA were co-extracted from about 20-30 mg of bulk tissue with the AllPrep DNA/RNA mini kit, without cell sorting. Surgical resection was performed in China between late 2015 and 2016 on about 5 patients with histopathologically diagnosed primary liver carcinoma. Chronic HBV infection was present in the patients, and the patients were treatment-naive at sampling. Each tumor was sampled at five spatially separated regions: the tumor centre plus the superior, inferior, left-lateral and right-lateral poles. Histological examination found more than 80% viable tumor cells in every tumor sample. Each fresh piece of tumor and adjacent tissue was cut in two, with one half stored in RNAlater at -80 degrees C and the other half sent for histology.

The rearranged segments are TRBV6-1 and TRBJ1-5; the best D guess is TRBD1, with 5 bases matching. The clonotype was recovered from a man between 35 and 55 years old with primary liver carcinoma and hepatitis B virus infection. Sequenced sample: liver tumor tissue from sampling region 3. Taken with the paper, the label for cell subset or site translates to: tumor region T3, left-lateral pole. The CDR3 region has the sequence CASSGGKSDQPKHF. DNA sequence: TGTGCCAGCAGTGGGGGGAAGTCGGATCAGCCCAAGCATTTT.